Listed below are T cell receptor beta chains from one sample, sequenced in a study of T cell responses to AZD1222 COVID-19 vaccine. The repertoire was sequenced with immunoSEQ multiplex PCR; TCRdb's copy has only in-frame clones and lacks some. The table has over 120,000 clones, approximately 85% seen once. Source: peripheral blood, taken on day 0 of AZD1222 vaccination. The receptors derive from an adult in good health. Each CDR3 is given with its conserved first and last residue. Fields, in order: clone size, J gene, V gene, CDR3 protein. Size is stated for part of the rows, as once, few or many counts, or as a class when the clone is expanded.

clone size: NA
J gene: TRBJ1-4
V gene: TRBV23-1
CDR3 protein: CASSPCEGSEATNEKLFF

clone size: NA
J gene: TRBJ1-5
V gene: TRBV28
CDR3 protein: CASSLLRVVWDSNQPQHF

clone size: NA
J gene: TRBJ1-6
V gene: TRBV2
CDR3 protein: CASQLGGGGRSPLHF

clone size: NA
J gene: TRBJ1-2
V gene: TRBV5-1
CDR3 protein: CASSRDEDSYGYTF

clone size: NA
J gene: TRBJ2-1
V gene: TRBV18
CDR3 protein: CASSPPSWGRSYNEQFF

clone size: NA
J gene: TRBJ2-5
V gene: TRBV7-9
CDR3 protein: CASSRGGEETQYF

clone size: NA
J gene: TRBJ1-6
V gene: TRBV19
CDR3 protein: CASSQNVDSPLHF

clone size: NA
J gene: TRBJ2-5
V gene: TRBV5-1
CDR3 protein: CASSLGTSGSRQGETQYF

clone size: NA
J gene: TRBJ2-2
V gene: TRBV4-1
CDR3 protein: CASSTGLAGIGELFF

clone size: NA
J gene: TRBJ1-1
V gene: TRBV12-5
CDR3 protein: CASGLVLGLSEAFF

clone size: NA
J gene: TRBJ2-2
V gene: TRBV5-1
CDR3 protein: CASSTQGASGELFF

clone size: NA
J gene: TRBJ2-1
V gene: TRBV15
CDR3 protein: CATSRDKGQGLAGGPNEQFF

clone size: once
J gene: TRBJ1-2
V gene: TRBV11-2
CDR3 protein: CASSFGGGYTF

clone size: few
J gene: TRBJ1-2
V gene: TRBV24-1
CDR3 protein: CATRGTGPEYSYGYTF